This TCR beta chain is drawn from a study of cytomegalovirus exposure and HLA in healthy donors. Primers for the PCR totalled 60 Vbeta and 13 Jbeta. The table came from immunoSEQ multiplex PCR; TCRdb's copy has only in-frame clones and leaves some out. Of around 80,000 clones listed, 65% to 75% are singletons. The CDR3 is made up of 16 amino acids. The V end lost 3 bases, the J end lost 3 bases, and 16 bases lay between the germline ends. Germline assignment: CDR1 MRHNA and CDR2 SNTAGT. Turning to this clone: Its antigen is unidentified.

Study findings and constraints: Among the CMV-associated chains, three were confirmed in vitro as specific for CMV antigens. Accounts indicate the classifier identified cytomegalovirus status with strong specificity and sensitivity.

Material for sequencing was PBMCs. The clonotype was recovered from a man between 35 and 55 years old in good health and CMV-seropositive. The V gene is TRBV6-4, the J gene TRBJ2-3; D possibly corresponds to TRBD2 (6 bases). CDR3 residues: CASSDGGSGETDTQYF. The DNA of the CDR3 is TGTGCCAGCAGTGATGGAGGGAGTGGGGAGACAGATACGCAGTATTTT.